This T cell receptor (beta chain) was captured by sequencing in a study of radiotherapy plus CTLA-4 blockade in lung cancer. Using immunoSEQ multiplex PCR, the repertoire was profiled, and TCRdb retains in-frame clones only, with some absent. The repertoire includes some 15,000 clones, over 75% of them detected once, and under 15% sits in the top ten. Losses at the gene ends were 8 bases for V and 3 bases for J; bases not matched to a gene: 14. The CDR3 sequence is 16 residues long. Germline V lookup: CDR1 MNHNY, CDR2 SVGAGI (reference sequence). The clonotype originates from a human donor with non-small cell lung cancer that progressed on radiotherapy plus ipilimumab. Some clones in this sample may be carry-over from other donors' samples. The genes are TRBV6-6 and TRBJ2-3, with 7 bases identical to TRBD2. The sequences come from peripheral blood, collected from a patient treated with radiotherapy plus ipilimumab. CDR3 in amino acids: CASVSPGGGPTDTQYF. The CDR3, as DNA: TGTGCCAGCGTTAGCCCGGGGGGAGGGCCGACAGATACGCAGTATTTT.